The rows below give T cell receptor delta chains drawn from one sample of a study of gamma-delta T cells after stem cell transplantation. TCRdb made new clone calls on the RT-PCR reads using CATT. This sample carries about 10,000 delta-chain clones, approximately 39% of them seen once, and the ten largest clones take around 2.8%. Input material: gamma-delta T cells. The receptors shown here come from a human donor. It is not recorded whose cells these are; they may come from a transplant donor. CDR3s include the opening cysteine and the closing phenylalanine or tryptophan. A D gene is named only where the DNA matches it firmly. A clone size is listed for some rows: how often the clone was seen (once, few, many), or a class if it is expanded.

J gene,D gene,clone size,V gene,CDR3 protein,CDR3 DNA
TRDJ1,TRDD3,few,TRDV1,CALGEQLLPYWGIRAAGGREYTDKLIF,TGTGCTCTTGGGGAACAACTCCTCCCATACTGGGGGATACGCGCCGCCGGTGGTCGCGAGTACACCGATAAACTCATCTTT
TRDJ3,NA,once,TRDV2,CACDSDWVWRRPWDTRQMFF,TGTGCCTGTGATTCCGACTGGGTTTGGAGAAGGCCCTGGGACACCCGACAGATGTTTTTC
TRDJ1,NA,once,TRDV2,CACDTVLGLVDVCYTDTLIF,TGTGCCTGTGACACGGTCTTGGGCCTGGTGGATGTCTGTTACACCGATACACTCATCTTT
TRDJ1,TRDD3,NA,TRDV2,CACDDPGGSEPLIF,TGTGCCTGTGACGACCCTGGGGGATCGGAACCACTCATCTTT
TRDJ1,TRDD3,few,TRDV3,CAFQALLLLGDLCGTDKLIF,TGTGCCTTCCAGGCCTTACTCCTACTGGGGGATCTCTGTGGCACCGATAAACTCATCTTT
TRDJ2,TRDD3,NA,TRDV1,CALGAPVNGGCQKALTAQLFF,TGTGCTCTTGGGGCCCCCGTTAATGGGGGATGCCAGAAGGCCTTGACAGCACAACTCTTCTTT
TRDJ1,TRDD3,NA,TRDV1,CALGEREGLGDIYTDKLIF,TGTGCTCTTGGGGAACGAGAGGGGCTGGGGGACATCTACACCGATAAACTCATCTTT
TRDJ1,NA,NA,TRDV1,CALGKGGWYLYTDKPIF,TGTGCTCTTGGGAAGGGGGGCTGGTACTTGTACACCGATAAACCCATCTTT
TRDJ4,TRDD3,few,TRDV2,CACDTGVLLGVPQPLIF,TGTGCCTGTGACACCGGAGTTTTACTGGGGGTTCCCCAGCCCCTGATCTTT
TRDJ1,TRDD3,NA,TRDV2,CACDTGGSDRLIF,TGTGCCTGTGACACTGGGGGATCCGATAGACTCATCTTT
TRDJ3,TRDD3,few,TRDV2,CACDSRSTTGGFSSWDTRQMFF,TGTGCCTGTGACTCACGTTCTACCACTGGGGGGTTCAGCTCCTGGGACACCCGACAGATGTTCTTC
TRDJ1,NA,few,TRDV1,CALGLGPNSELIF,TGTGCTCTTGGACTAGGTCCTAATAGCGAACTCATCTTT
TRDJ1,TRDD3,NA,TRDV1,CALGSRRASPNWGRLAPTPYTDKLIF,TGTGCTCTTGGGTCCCGGAGAGCCTCCCCTAACTGGGGCCGGTTGGCCCCGACTCCTTACACCGATAAACTCATCTTT
TRDJ1,NA,once,TRDV1,CALGGLLDDAGCSSYTDKLIF,TGTGCTCTTGGGGGACTCCTAGACGATGCGGGATGCAGTTCGTACACCGATAAACTCATCTTT
TRDJ2,TRDD3,NA,TRDV2,CACDILGGPAQLFF,TGTGCCTGTGACATACTGGGGGGTCCAGCCCAACTCTTCTTC
TRDJ1,TRDD3,NA,TRDV3,CAMGGGRAKLIF,TGTGCAATGGGTGGGGGAAGAGCAAAACTCATCTTT
TRDJ1,TRDD3,NA,TRDV1,CAIGERPSNIRMGGYAPSRTDKLIF,TGTGCTATTGGGGAGAGGCCTTCCAATATCAGAATGGGGGGATACGCGCCATCGCGGACCGATAAACTCATCTTT
TRDJ1,TRDD2,NA,TRDV1,CALGVSYGEVGRRTDKLIF,TGTGCTCTTGGGGTTTCCTACGGAGAGGTGGGTAGGCGGACCGATAAACTCATCTTT
TRDJ1,TRDD3,few,TRDV2,CACDIMGIPHFPPNTDKLIF,TGTGCCTGTGACATCATGGGGATACCCCACTTTCCCCCAAACACCGATAAACTCATCTTT
TRDJ1,TRDD3,NA,TRDV1,CALGERRTTASVLGDPENTDKLIF,TGTGCTCTTGGGGAACGGAGGACAACAGCCTCCGTACTGGGGGATCCGGAGAACACCGATAAACTCATCTTT
TRDJ2,NA,NA,TRDV2,CACCSDTTQLFF,TGTGCCTGTTGTTCCGATACGACCCAACTCTTCTTT
TRDJ1,NA,NA,TRDV2,CACDCRAIRGSTDKLIF,TGTGCCTGTGACTGCCGCGCGATACGGGGATCCACCGATAAACTCATCTTT
TRDJ1,TRDD3,NA,TRDV3,CAFTGGSDKLIF,TGTGCCTTTACTGGGGGATCCGATAAACTCATCTTT
TRDJ1,TRDD2,NA,TRDV1,CALGKGLPRGKGTDKLIF,TGTGCTCTTGGGAAAGGCCTTCCTAGGGGAAAGGGGACCGATAAACTCATCTTT
TRDJ3,NA,NA,TRDV2,CACDSPRSSWDTRQMFF,TGTGCCTGTGATTCGCCGAGGAGCTCCTGGGACACCCGACAGATGTTTTTC
TRDJ4,TRDD3,NA,TRDV1,CALEWELEGSVLGDTVGDRPLIF,TGTGCTCTTGAATGGGAGCTCGAGGGGAGCGTACTGGGGGATACGGTGGGGGACAGACCCCTGATCTTT
TRDJ1,NA,few,TRDV3,CAFSSGGDPGGDKLIF,TGTGCCTTTAGTTCCGGGGGGGACCCTGGTGGAGATAAACTCATCTTT
TRDJ3,NA,medium-sized,TRDV2,CACDKNSWDTRQMFF,TGTGCCTGTGACAAAAATTCCTGGGACACCCGACAGATGTTTTTC
TRDJ2,TRDD3,few,TRDV3,CAFTLPDVQNTYWGIRSLGAQLFF,TGTGCCTTTACCCTACCCGATGTTCAAAACACTTACTGGGGGATACGCTCTCTAGGAGCACAACTCTTCTTT